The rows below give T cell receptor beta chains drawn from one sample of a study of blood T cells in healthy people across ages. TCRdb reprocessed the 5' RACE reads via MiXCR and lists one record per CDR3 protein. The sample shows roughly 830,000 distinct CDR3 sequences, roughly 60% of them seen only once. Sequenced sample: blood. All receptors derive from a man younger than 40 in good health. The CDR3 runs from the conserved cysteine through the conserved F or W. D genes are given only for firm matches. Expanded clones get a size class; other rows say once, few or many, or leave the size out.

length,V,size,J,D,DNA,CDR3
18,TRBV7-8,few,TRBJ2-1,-,TGTGCCAGCACCATTTACCAGGGGGGGACTAGCTCCTACAATGAGCAGTTCTTC,CASTIYQGGTSSYNEQFF
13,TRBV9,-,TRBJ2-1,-,TGTGCCAGCAGCCCGACTGAAGGAAATGAGCAGTTCTTC,CASSPTEGNEQFF
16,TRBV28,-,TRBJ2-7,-,TGTGCCAGCAGTTTATCAGGGGCAGGCTTCTCCTACGAGCAGTACTTC,CASSLSGAGFSYEQYF
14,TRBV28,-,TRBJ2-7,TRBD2,TGTGCCAGCATTGGGACTAGCAGATCCTACGAGCAGTACTTC,CASIGTSRSYEQYF
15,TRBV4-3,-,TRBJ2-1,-,TGCGCCAGCAGCCGGGAGACTCATTTATACAATGAGCAGTTCTTC,CASSRETHLYNEQFF
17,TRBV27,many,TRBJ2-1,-,TGTGCCAGCAGTTTGATGGGGGGACAGTTACTTAGCAATGAGCAGTTCTTC,CASSLMGGQLLSNEQFF
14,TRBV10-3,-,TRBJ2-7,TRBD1,TGTGCCATCAGTCCGGGACAGGGGGCTTCCGAGCAGTACTTC,CAISPGQGASEQYF
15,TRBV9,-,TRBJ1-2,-,TGTGCCAGCAGCGTAGATCTGGGGTTAGGCTATGGCTACACCTTC,CASSVDLGLGYGYTF
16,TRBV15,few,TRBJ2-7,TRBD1,TGTGCCACCAGCAGAGATTTAGGGACAGGGCCCTACGAGCAGTACTTC,CATSRDLGTGPYEQYF
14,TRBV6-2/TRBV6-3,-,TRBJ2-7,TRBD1,TGTGCCAGCAGCAGGGACAGCTTCTCCTACGAGCAGTACTTC,CASSRDSFSYEQYF
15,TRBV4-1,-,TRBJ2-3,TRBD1,TGCGCCAGCAGCCAACGGGACAGGGACACAGATACGCAGTATTTT,CASSQRDRDTDTQYF
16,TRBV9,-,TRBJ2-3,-,TGTGCCAGCAGCGCGACCAGTCAAACGAGCACAGATACGCAGTATTTT,CASSATSQTSTDTQYF
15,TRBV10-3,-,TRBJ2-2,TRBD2,TGTGCCATCAGTACTAGCGGGGGCCAAATCGGGGAGCTGTTTTTT,CAISTSGGQIGELFF
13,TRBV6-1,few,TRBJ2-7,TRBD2,TGTGCCAGCTGCCGCGGGGGCTCCTACGAGCAGTACTTC,CASCRGGSYEQYF
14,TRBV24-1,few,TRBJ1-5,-,TGTGCCACCAGTGAGGGGTCGAGCAATCAGCCCCAGCATTTT,CATSEGSSNQPQHF
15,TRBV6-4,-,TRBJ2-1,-,TGTGCCAGCAGTGACTCCGGGGGCGCGGGAAATGAGCAGTTCTTC,CASSDSGGAGNEQFF
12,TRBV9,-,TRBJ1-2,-,TGTGCCAGCAGCGAGGCAGGGGCTGGCTACACCTTC,CASSEAGAGYTF
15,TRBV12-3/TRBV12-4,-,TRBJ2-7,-,TGTGCCAGCAGTTACCGGACAGCCCCAACCTACGAGCAGTACTTC,CASSYRTAPTYEQYF
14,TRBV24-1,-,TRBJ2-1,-,TGTGCCACCAGTGCTTGGGAAAAGTACAATGAGCAGTTCTTC,CATSAWEKYNEQFF
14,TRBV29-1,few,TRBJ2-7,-,TGCAGCGTTGAAGATCTCGGAGAGAACTACGAGCAGTACTTC,CSVEDLGENYEQYF
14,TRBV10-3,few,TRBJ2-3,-,TGTGCCATCAGAGGGCACGGAAACACAGATACGCAGTATTTT,CAIRGHGNTDTQYF
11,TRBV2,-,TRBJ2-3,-,TGTCTTCACGGAAGCACAGATACGCAGTATTTT,CLHGSTDTQYF
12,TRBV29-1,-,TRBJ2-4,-,TGCAGCGTTGAACAGGGCCGGGACATTCAGTACTTC,CSVEQGRDIQYF
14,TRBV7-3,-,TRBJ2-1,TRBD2,TGTGCCAGCAGCATTAGCGGGGGGGCCAATGAGCAGTTCTTC,CASSISGGANEQFF
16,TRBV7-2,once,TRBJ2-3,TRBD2,TGTGCCAGCACCCTTGCGGGGGATGGGAGCACAGATACGCAGTATTTT,CASTLAGDGSTDTQYF
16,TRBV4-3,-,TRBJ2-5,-,TGCGCCAGCAGCCAAGAGAATGGGGAGCCTCAAGAGACCCAATACTTC,CASSQENGEPQETQYF
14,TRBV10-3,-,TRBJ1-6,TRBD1,TGTGCCATCAGTGCCGGACAGGGGGTGACCACCCTCCACTTT,CAISAGQGVTTLHF
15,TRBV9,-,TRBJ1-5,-,TGTGCCAGCAGCGTGGGAATCTATAGCAATCAGCCCCAGCATTTT,CASSVGIYSNQPQHF
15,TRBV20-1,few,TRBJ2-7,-,TGCAGTGCTAGACTGGGACTTTCGCTCTCCTACGAGCAGTACTTC,CSARLGLSLSYEQYF
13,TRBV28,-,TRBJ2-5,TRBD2,TGTGCCGCCCAGACTAGCGGCTGGGAGACCCAGTACTTC,CAAQTSGWETQYF
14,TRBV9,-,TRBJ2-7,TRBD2,TGTGTCAGCAGCGCCGCCGGGAGGGGATACGAGCAGTACTTC,CVSSAAGRGYEQYF
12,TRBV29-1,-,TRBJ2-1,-,TGCAGCTCGAGTGAAGGTAGGAATGAGCAGTTCTTC,CSSSEGRNEQFF
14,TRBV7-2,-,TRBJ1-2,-,TGTGCCAGCAGCCCTGGGGCCAAGCGCCATGGCTACACCTTC,CASSPGAKRHGYTF
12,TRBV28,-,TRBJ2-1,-,TGTGCCAGCGGCGTGGGAAGGACCGAGCAGTTCTTC,CASGVGRTEQFF
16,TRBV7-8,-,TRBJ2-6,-,TGTGCCAGCAGCCACTTCGGGGGCTCTGGGACCAACGTCCTGACTTTC,CASSHFGGSGTNVLTF
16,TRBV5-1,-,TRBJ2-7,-,TGCGCCAGCAGCTTGGAGGTACAGGTCCTTTCCTACGAGCAGTACTTC,CASSLEVQVLSYEQYF
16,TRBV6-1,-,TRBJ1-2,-,TGTGCCAGCCGTGGGATCCCAATACAGGGTGCGGGTGGCTACACCTTC,CASRGIPIQGAGGYTF
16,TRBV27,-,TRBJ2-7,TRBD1,TGTGCCAGCAGCAGCTACCCCGGGACAGACGGCTACGAGCAGTACTTC,CASSSYPGTDGYEQYF
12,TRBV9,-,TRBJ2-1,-,TGTGCCAGCAGCGCCAGGGCTAATGAGCAGTTCTTC,CASSARANEQFF
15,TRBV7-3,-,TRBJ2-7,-,TGTGCCAGCAGCTTAACCCCAGGGGGGTTCTACGAGCAGTACTTC,CASSLTPGGFYEQYF
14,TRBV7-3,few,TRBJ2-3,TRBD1,TGTGCCAGCAGCCCGGGACAGGGGGCGAATACGCAGTATTTT,CASSPGQGANTQYF
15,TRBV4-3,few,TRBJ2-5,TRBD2,TGCGCCAGCAGCCAGGCGACTAGCGGCCAAGAGACCCAGTACTTC,CASSQATSGQETQYF
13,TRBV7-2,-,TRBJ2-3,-,TGTGCCAGCAGGTCCCAGGTCCCAGATACGCAGTATTTT,CASRSQVPDTQYF
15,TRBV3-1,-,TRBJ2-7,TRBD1,TGTGCCAGCAGCCAACAAGGGACAGGGCTGGACGAGCAGTACTTC,CASSQQGTGLDEQYF
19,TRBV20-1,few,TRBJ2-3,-,TGCAGTGCTAGTCCTGTGGGTGGGGGACTCACCAAGGGCACAGATACGCAGTATTTT,CSASPVGGGLTKGTDTQYF
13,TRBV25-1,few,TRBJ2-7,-,TGTGCCAGCAGACACGGAGTAAAATACGAGCAGTACTTC,CASRHGVKYEQYF
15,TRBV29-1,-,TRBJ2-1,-,TGCAGCGTTGTCCTCGGGGGAAGGGCCCAGAGGGGGCAGTTCTTC,CSVVLGGRAQRGQFF
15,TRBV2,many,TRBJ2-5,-,TGTGCCAGCAGTGAATCGGTACAGGGCGGACAGACCCAGTACTTC,CASSESVQGGQTQYF
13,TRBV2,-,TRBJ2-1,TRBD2,TGTGCCAGCCGAACCGGGACTAGGGGTGAGCAGTTCTTC,CASRTGTRGEQFF
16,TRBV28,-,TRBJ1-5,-,TGTGCCAGCAGTTTTGGGGCAGGTACGACAAATCAGCCCCAGCATTTT,CASSFGAGTTNQPQHF